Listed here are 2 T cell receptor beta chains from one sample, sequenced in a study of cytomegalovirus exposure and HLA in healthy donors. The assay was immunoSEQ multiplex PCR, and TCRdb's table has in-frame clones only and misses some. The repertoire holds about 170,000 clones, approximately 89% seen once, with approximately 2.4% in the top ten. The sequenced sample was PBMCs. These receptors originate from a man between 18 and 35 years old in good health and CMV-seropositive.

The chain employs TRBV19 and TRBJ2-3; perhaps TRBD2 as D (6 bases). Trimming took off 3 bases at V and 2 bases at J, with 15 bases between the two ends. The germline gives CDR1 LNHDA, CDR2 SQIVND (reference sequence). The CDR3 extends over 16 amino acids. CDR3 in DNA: TGTGCCAGTAGTATGTCGTGGGGGGTCGCCACAGATACGCAGTATTTT. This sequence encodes CASSMSWGVATDTQYF.

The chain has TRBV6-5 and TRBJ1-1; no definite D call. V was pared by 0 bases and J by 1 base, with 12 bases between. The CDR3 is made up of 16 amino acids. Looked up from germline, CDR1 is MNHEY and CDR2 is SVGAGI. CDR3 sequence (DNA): TGTGCCAGCAGTTACTCGACTGGCAGTAGGAACACTGAAGCTTTCTTT. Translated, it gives CASSYSTGSRNTEAFF.